This passage covers 32 T cell receptor beta chains from one sample sequenced in a study of CD8+CD57+ T cells in acquired aplastic anemia. CDR3 and TCR beta VDJ profiling relied on a genomic DNA template. TCRdb re-derived calls from the reads in MiXCR, one entry per CDR3 protein. The table has some 190,000 distinct CDR3 sequences, 35% to 50% seen once. Sample: sorted CD4+, CD8+, or CD8+CD57+ T cells (not recorded which) from PBMCs. The receptors shown here come from a human donor in good health.

This clonotype was recorded a few times. The genes are TRBV12-5 and TRBJ2-1; 9 nucleotides line up with TRBD2. V shed 4 bases and J 4 bases; nucleotides not matched to a gene: 5. The germline V gene encodes CDR1 LGHNT and CDR2 FRNRAP. This CDR3 contains 15 residues. The DNA for the CDR3 is TGTGCTAGTGGTTCCAGCGGGAGGTGGTACAATGAGCAGTTCTTC. As protein: CASGSSGRWYNEQFF.

This clonotype was picked up a small number of times. The chain joins TRBV3-1 to TRBJ2-3, with D tentatively TRBD1 (5 bases). CDR1 LGHDT and CDR2 YNNKEL come from the germline V gene (reference sequence). There are 13 residues in the CDR3. V dropped 2 bases and J dropped 6 bases, with 9 bases sitting between them. In nucleotides, the CDR3 is TGTGCCAGCAGCCAATTGGGGCTGGATACGCAGTATTTT. This codes for CASSQLGLDTQYF.

This clonotype occurred many times. The chain has TRBV7-2 and TRBJ2-7; TRBD2 is a possible D gene (6 bases). V shed 6 bases and J shed 3 bases, with 15 bases lying between them. Germline lookup yields CDR1 SGHTA and CDR2 FQGNSA. The CDR3 has 14 residues. Here the CDR3 reads CASRLPGLYYEQYF. The CDR3 DNA reads as TGTGCCAGCAGATTACCGGGACTTTACTACGAGCAGTACTTC.

In this sample, this clonotype turned up a few times. The chain employs TRBV20-1 and TRBJ2-7; no definite D call. V was clipped by 0 bases and J by 0 bases, with 6 bases between them. The length of the CDR3 is 13 residues. Per the germline V gene, CDR1 is DFQATT and CDR2 is SNEGSKA (reference sequence). The CDR3 coding sequence is TGCAGTGCTAGAGAGGTCCACTCCTACGAGCAGTACTTC. Amino acids: CSAREVHSYEQYF.

The rearrangement links TRBV4-2 to TRBJ2-3; TRBD2 agrees at 13 bases. This CDR3 spans 17 amino acids. The J segment lost 1 base and the V segment lost 1 base, leaving 2 bases of the junction unmatched. CDR1 and CDR2 from the germline V gene are LGHNA and YNFKEQ. The CDR3 loop reads CASSQGTSGGRTDTQYF. For the CDR3, the DNA is TGTGCCAGCAGCCAAGGGACTAGCGGGGGCCGCACAGATACGCAGTATTTT.

This clonotype was picked up one time. This chain uses TRBV2 with TRBJ1-6; no definite D call. The CDR3 length is 12 residues. Germline V gene lookup returns CDR1 SNHLY and CDR2 FYNNEI. Trimming took off 4 bases at V and 8 bases at J, with 6 bases between the two ends. Written as DNA, the CDR3 is TGTGCCAGCAGTGGTGGGTATTCACCCCTCCACTTT. This gives the protein CASSGGYSPLHF.

In its sample, this clonotype was seen many times. V usage is TRBV4-2 and J usage is TRBJ2-7, with TRBD1 identical over 10 bases. The length of the CDR3 is 18 residues. Looked up from germline, CDR1 is LGHNA and CDR2 is YNFKEQ. The ends lost 1 base at V and 6 bases at J; junction bases unmatched: 15. In DNA form, the CDR3 reads TGTGCCAGCAGCCAAGTTGGCACCTCCGGGACAGGGGCCCGCGAGCAGTACTTC. This sequence encodes CASSQVGTSGTGAREQYF.

This clonotype was observed many times. The CDR3: CSVQDRRSYNEQFF. The CDR3 DNA reads TGCAGTGTTCAAGACCGGCGTTCCTACAATGAGCAGTTCTTC. This chain uses TRBV20-1 with TRBJ2-1, with D unresolved. CDR1 and CDR2 from the germline V gene are DFQATT and SNEGSKA (reference sequence). There are 14 residues in the CDR3. Trimming pared 7 bases from V and 1 base from J, leaving 14 bases between.

As regards this clonotype: A single base separates this from a much larger clone, so it may be a read error. The V and J genes are TRBV6-1 and TRBJ1-3; a weak D match, TRBD1 (5 bases). In germline, CDR1 is MNHNS, CDR2 SASEGT. V was pared by 9 bases and J by 4 bases, with 16 bases between. The CDR3 is made up of 14 amino acids. Here the CDR3 reads CASRAGNVGNTIYF. CDR3 in DNA: TGTGCCAGTAGGGCAGGGAATGTAGGAAACACCATATATTTT.

This clonotype occurred many times. The chain has TRBV7-2 and TRBJ2-7, with a possible D match to TRBD1 (5 bases). This CDR3 has 15 amino acids. Germline V lookup: CDR1 SGHTA, CDR2 FQGNSA. Trimming took 3 bases from V and 0 from J, leaving 12 bases between them. CDR3: CASSFGASLSYEQYF. The CDR3 region has the DNA TGTGCCAGCAGCTTTGGGGCAAGCCTCTCCTACGAGCAGTACTTC.

The chain joins TRBV11-2 to TRBJ1-2; possibly TRBD1 for D (5 bases). Looked up from germline, CDR1 is SGHAT and CDR2 is FQNNGV. V shed 5 bases and J shed 4 bases, with 20 bases lying between them. The CDR3 length is 16 residues. The CDR3: CASSLLQENRVYGYTF. The DNA of the CDR3 is TGTGCCAGCAGCCTGTTACAGGAGAATCGAGTCTATGGCTACACCTTC.

This rearrangement joins TRBV29-1 to TRBJ2-7; possible D gene TRBD1, 6 bases. Germline loops: CDR1 SQVTM, CDR2 ANQGSEA. The CDR3 covers 14 residues. Trimming removed 5 bases at V and 2 bases at J, with 16 bases between. CDR3 sequence (DNA): TGCAGCGTTCGAGGATCCAGGGGTACCTACGAGCAGTACTTC. It encodes CSVRGSRGTYEQYF.

The rearrangement links TRBV7-2 to TRBJ2-5; D remains unclear. Germline CDR1 and CDR2: SGHTA and FQGNSA. V was trimmed by 4 bases and J by 1 base, leaving 7 bases between them. This CDR3 contains 13 residues. CDR3 amino acids: CASSSPLQETQYF. The CDR3 DNA is TGTGCCAGCAGCTCCCCGCTCCAAGAGACCCAGTACTTC.

Concerning this clonotype: This may arise from a read error, as a much more abundant clone is one base away. V gene TRBV7-3 combines with J gene TRBJ2-1; no clear D. Per the germline V gene, CDR1 is SGHTA and CDR2 is FQGTGA. The CDR3 spans 14 residues. Trimming removed 7 bases at V and 10 bases at J, with 20 bases between. CDR3 DNA: TGTGCCAGCAATAGGCTTACTACGAGAGGAGAGCAGTTCTTC. Residues: CASNRLTTRGEQFF.

The V call is TRBV6-5, the J call TRBJ2-1, with D unclear. V lost 4 bases and J 9 bases, leaving 10 bases between the germline ends. The V gene's germline CDR1 is MNHEY and CDR2 SVGAGI. CDR3 length equals 12 residues. The CDR3 DNA is TGTGCCAGCAGTTCCCCTGGTAGTGAGCAGTTCTTC. It specifies CASSSPGSEQFF.

This clonotype was counted only a few times. The gene calls are TRBV24-1 and TRBJ2-7; tentative D call: TRBD1 (5 bases). Germline V gene data show CDR1 as KGHDR and CDR2 as SFDVKD. This CDR3 is 11 amino acids long. The V gene lost 7 bases and the J gene lost 6 bases, with 9 bases spanning the gap. CDR3 region: CATRQGAEQYF. In DNA, the CDR3 is TGTGCCACCAGGCAGGGCGCCGAGCAGTACTTC.

A few counts support this clonotype. The gene calls are TRBV25-1 and TRBJ1-6; tentatively, D is TRBD1 (5 bases). Germline assignment: CDR1 MGHDK and CDR2 SYGVNS. The CDR3 sequence is 13 residues long. V dropped 8 bases and J dropped 6 bases, with 11 bases sitting between them. In DNA form, the CDR3 reads TGTGCCAGCCGCGGGACGGTTAATTCACCCCTCCACTTT. Its translation: CASRGTVNSPLHF.

This clonotype was seen ten or more times. The chain uses TRBV5-1 and TRBJ2-5; 8 bases map to TRBD1. This CDR3 contains 16 residues. Germline lookup yields CDR1 SGHRS and CDR2 YFSETQ. V gave up 3 bases and J gave up 4 bases; unmatched junction bases: 11. The CDR3 nucleotides are TGCGCCAGCAGCTCCCTCGACAGGGGCGGGTTAGAGACCCAGTACTTC. Translated, it gives CASSSLDRGGLETQYF.

This clonotype was observed at least ten times. The genes are TRBV2 and TRBJ1-4; the D gene is possibly TRBD1 (6 bases). CDR3 size: 11 residues. The germline CDR1 and CDR2 sequences are SNHLY and FYNNEI. V dropped 6 bases and J dropped 7 bases, with 6 bases sitting between them. CDR3 DNA: TGTGCCAGCAGAGGGGGTGAAAAACTGTTTTTT. This encodes CASRGGEKLFF.

CDR3 in DNA: TGTGCCAGCAGCCAAGAGTCGAGCACAGATACGCAGTATTTT. Translating it yields CASSQESSTDTQYF. This sequence joins TRBV3-1 and TRBJ2-3, with D unclear. This CDR3 is built from 14 residues. Germline values: CDR1 LGHDT, CDR2 YNNKEL (reference sequence). The V gene lost 0 bases and the J gene lost 0 bases, with 4 bases spanning the gap.

The gene calls are TRBV5-1 and TRBJ2-1; D remains unclear. The CDR3 is 14 amino acids. The V gene lost 0 bases and the J gene lost 5 bases, with 9 bases spanning the gap. Germline CDR1 and CDR2: SGHRS and YFSETQ. The DNA of the CDR3 is TGCGCCAGCAGCTTGGCCCAGGATAACAATGAGCAGTTCTTC. It is translated as CASSLAQDNNEQFF.

This clonotype was detected a few times. This chain connects TRBV28 to TRBJ2-7, with TRBD1 as a possible D gene (5 bases). The V end lost 6 bases, the J end lost 0 bases, and 12 bases lay between the germline ends. This CDR3 has 14 residues. Germline V gene lookup returns CDR1 MDHEN and CDR2 SYDVKM. The CDR3 here is CASRLQELSYEQYF. The CDR3 DNA sequence: TGTGCCAGCAGACTACAGGAACTCTCCTACGAGCAGTACTTC.

This chain joins TRBV5-8 and TRBJ2-7; TRBD1 matches 10 bases. From germline, CDR1 is SGHTS and CDR2 YDEGEE. The CDR3 covers 13 residues. Trimming at V came to 9 bases and at J to 2 bases, leaving 5 bases not matched to a gene. The CDR3 DNA reads as TGTGCCACCGACAGGGGGCTGCCCTACGAGCAGTACTTC. It is translated as CATDRGLPYEQYF.

Comments on this clonotype: One end of the junction does not line up with germline, which may come from a read error. The V gene is TRBV9, the J gene TRBJ1-3, with D possibly being TRBD1 (5 bases). CDR1 and CDR2 (germline): SGDLS, YYNGEE. The CDR3 totals 16 residues. In nucleotides, the CDR3 is TGTGCCAGCAGTGAAGGTGGGGCCCACTCTGGAAACGCCATATATTTT. Its translation: CASSEGGAHSGNAIYF.

This chain joins TRBV28 and TRBJ2-7; perhaps D is TRBD1 or TRBD2 (6 bases each). Germline V gene data show CDR1 as MDHEN and CDR2 as SYDVKM. V dropped 6 bases and J dropped 2 bases, with 20 bases sitting between them. The CDR3 length is 16 residues. This chain's CDR3 is CASSKGGGRFTYEQYF. The CDR3, as DNA: TGTGCCAGCAGCAAAGGTGGGGGGCGATTTACCTACGAGCAGTACTTC.

This clonotype was counted many times. V usage is TRBV5-1 and J usage is TRBJ1-6; D is unclear. V lost 0 bases, J lost 7 bases, and 14 bases lay in between. This CDR3 region has 16 residues. Per the germline V gene, CDR1 is SGHRS and CDR2 is YFSETQ. In DNA form, the CDR3 reads TGCGCCAGCAGCTTGGATGTACAGCGTCTAAATTCACCCCTCCACTTT. As protein: CASSLDVQRLNSPLHF.

This chain uses TRBV10-2 with TRBJ2-7, with TRBD1 matching over 9 bases. Germline-derived CDR1 and CDR2 are WSHSY and SAAADI. The CDR3 sequence is 12 residues long. After removal of 8 bases from V and 3 bases from J, the junction contained 2 bases not matched to a gene. As DNA, the CDR3 is TGCGCCAGCCCGGGACAGGGCTACGAGCAGTACTTC. Its protein product is CASPGQGYEQYF.

The chain employs TRBV15 and TRBJ2-1; perhaps D is TRBD1 or TRBD2 (5 bases each). Between the trimmed V and J ends, which lost 8 bases and 2 bases, there was a span of 16 bases. The CDR3 is made up of 15 amino acids. Per germline, CDR1 LNHNV and CDR2 YYDKDF (reference sequence). The CDR3 DNA reads TGTGCCACCTCCCCCAGGGCGGGCCCCTACAATGAGCAGTTCTTC. Its protein is CATSPRAGPYNEQFF.

This chain connects TRBV7-9 to TRBJ2-5, with D uncertain. CDR3 length: 12 amino acids. V lost 6 bases and J 2 bases, leaving 7 bases between the germline ends. Germline CDR1 is SEHNR and CDR2 is FQNEAQ (reference sequence). This chain's CDR3 is CASRGSQETQYF. CDR3 bases: TGTGCCAGCAGGGGTAGTCAAGAGACCCAGTACTTC.

This rearrangement joins TRBV7-6 to TRBJ2-1; D is perhaps TRBD2 (6 bases). With 4 bases removed from V and 8 bases from J, the gap between germline ends came to 15 bases. This CDR3 is built from 14 residues. Germline V lookup: CDR1 SGHVS, CDR2 FNYEAQ. CDR3 amino acids: CASSSYTSSDEQFF. DNA of the CDR3: TGTGCCAGCAGCTCGTATACTAGCTCCGATGAGCAGTTCTTC.

This clonotype was observed many times. The rearrangement links TRBV5-8 to TRBJ1-2; 7 bases are shared with TRBD1. In germline, CDR1 is SGHTS, CDR2 YDEGEE. This CDR3 is built from 13 residues. With 4 bases clipped from V and 4 bases from J, the junction kept 4 bases outside the gene matches. The CDR3 loop is CASSIQGFYGYTF. The CDR3 bases are TGTGCCAGCAGCATACAGGGGTTCTATGGCTACACCTTC.

By share of the sample, this clonotype is medium-sized. The chain combines TRBV6-1 with TRBJ1-2; D gene ambiguous. Trimming left V 1 base short and J 4 bases short, with 10 bases between. Germline CDR1 MNHNS, CDR2 SASEGT. The CDR3 runs 14 residues. The CDR3 loop reads CASSEGTGLYGYTF. CDR3 nucleotide sequence: TGTGCCAGCAGTGAAGGCACCGGGCTCTATGGCTACACCTTC.